The subject of this entry is one T cell receptor (beta chain). Its target is not known. Profiling relied on immunoSEQ multiplex PCR, and the TCRdb table lists in-frame clones only, not all of them. Of tens of thousands of clones in the sample, approximately 80% were seen once. This CDR3 has 14 residues. Germline V gives CDR1 SGHTA, CDR2 FQGNSA. V was pared by 5 bases and J by 7 bases, with 7 bases of the junction left unmatched. These data are taken from a study of radiotherapy plus CTLA-4 blockade in lung cancer. Study information: Objective responses were recorded in about 18% of patients, with disease control recorded in approximately 34%. Whole-study findings and limits: Reports state that early shifts in blood T cell clones, with interferon-beta, best predicted response. TCR clones from tumors expanded in blood after radiotherapy plus ipilimumab.

With ipilimumab providing CTLA-4 blockade, focal radiation was administered to patients who had chemo-refractory metastatic non-small-cell lung cancer. Source: peripheral blood, taken from a patient treated with radiotherapy plus ipilimumab. The source of this sequence is a human donor with non-small cell lung cancer whose response to radiotherapy plus ipilimumab could not be evaluated. The chain links TRBV7-2 to TRBJ2-7; 11 bases map to TRBD2. The CDR3 here is CASSGLAGGAEQYF. In nucleotides, the CDR3 is TGTGCCAGCAGCGGGCTAGCGGGAGGAGCTGAGCAGTACTTC.